The following is a TCR beta chain sequence with its context. Antigen unknown. Germline V gene lookup returns CDR1 SNHLY and CDR2 FYNNEI. The CDR3 runs 15 residues. V was shortened by 8 bases and J by 1 base, with 14 bases between the two germline ends. These data originate in a study of shared clonotypes between healthy human individuals. Overall study results and limits: Clonotype sharing among donors was expected to depend on sequencing depth.

An assay was performed, and its level was deep. Every subset's genomic DNA went evenly onto several immunoSEQ plates. TCRdb's table, derived via immunoSEQ multiplex PCR, lists solely in-frame clones and lacks some. The sample shows about 500,000 clones, roughly three quarters of them seen only once. The chain has TRBV2 and TRBJ2-2; a weak D match, TRBD2 (6 bases). This TCR derives from a woman aged 40-49 years in good health. Some clones in this sample may be carry-over from other donors' samples. Sequenced material: PBMCs. CDR3 DNA sequence: TGTGCCAGCGGAGGGAGCGCCCAGAACACCGGGGAGCTGTTTTTT. Translation: CASGGSAQNTGELFF.